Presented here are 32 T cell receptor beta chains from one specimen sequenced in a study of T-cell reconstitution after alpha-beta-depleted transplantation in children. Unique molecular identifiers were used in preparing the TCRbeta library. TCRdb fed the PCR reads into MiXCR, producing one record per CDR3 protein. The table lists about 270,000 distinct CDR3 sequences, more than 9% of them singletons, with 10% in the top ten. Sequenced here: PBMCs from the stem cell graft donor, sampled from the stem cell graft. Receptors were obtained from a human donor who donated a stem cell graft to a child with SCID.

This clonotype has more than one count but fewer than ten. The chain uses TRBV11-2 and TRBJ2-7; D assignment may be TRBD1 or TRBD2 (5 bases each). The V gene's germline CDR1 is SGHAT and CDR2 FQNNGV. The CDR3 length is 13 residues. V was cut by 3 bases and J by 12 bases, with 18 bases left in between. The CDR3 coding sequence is TGTGCCAGCAGCTTTGGAGGTGGGGACCGCGGGTACTTC. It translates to CASSFGGGDRGYF.

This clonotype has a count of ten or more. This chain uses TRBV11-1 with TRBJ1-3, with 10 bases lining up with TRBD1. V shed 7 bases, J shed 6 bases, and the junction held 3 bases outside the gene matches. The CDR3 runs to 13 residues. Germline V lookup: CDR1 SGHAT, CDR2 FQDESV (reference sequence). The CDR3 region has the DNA TGTGCCAGCAACGGACAGGGGGAAAACACCATATATTTT. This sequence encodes CASNGQGENTIYF.

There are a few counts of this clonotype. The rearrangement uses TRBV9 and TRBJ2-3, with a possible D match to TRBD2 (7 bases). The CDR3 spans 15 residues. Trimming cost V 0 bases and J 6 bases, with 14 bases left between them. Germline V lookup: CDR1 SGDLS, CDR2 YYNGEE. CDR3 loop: CASSVEGGGSDTQYF. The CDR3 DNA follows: TGTGCCAGCAGCGTAGAGGGGGGAGGGTCTGATACGCAGTATTTT.

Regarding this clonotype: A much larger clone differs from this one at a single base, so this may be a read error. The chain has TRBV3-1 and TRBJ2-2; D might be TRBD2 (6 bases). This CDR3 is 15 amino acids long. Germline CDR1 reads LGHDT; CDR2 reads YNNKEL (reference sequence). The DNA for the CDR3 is TGTGCCAGCGGCCAAGATTGGTTCGGGGGAGCTGAGCTGTTTTTT. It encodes CASGQDWFGGAELFF.

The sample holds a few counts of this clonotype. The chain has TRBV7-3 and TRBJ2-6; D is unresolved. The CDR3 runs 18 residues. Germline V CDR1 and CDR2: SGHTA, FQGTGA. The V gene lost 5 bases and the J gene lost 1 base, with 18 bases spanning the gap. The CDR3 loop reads CASSLLLSSASGANVLTF. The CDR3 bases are TGTGCCAGCAGCCTCCTTTTAAGTTCGGCATCTGGGGCCAACGTCCTGACTTTC.

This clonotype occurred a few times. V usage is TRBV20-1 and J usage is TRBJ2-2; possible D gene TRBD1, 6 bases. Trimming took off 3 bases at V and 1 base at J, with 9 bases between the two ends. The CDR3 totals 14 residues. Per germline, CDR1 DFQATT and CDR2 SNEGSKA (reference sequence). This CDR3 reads CSARVQGNTGELFF. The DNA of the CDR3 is TGCAGTGCTAGGGTACAGGGGAACACCGGGGAGCTGTTTTTT.

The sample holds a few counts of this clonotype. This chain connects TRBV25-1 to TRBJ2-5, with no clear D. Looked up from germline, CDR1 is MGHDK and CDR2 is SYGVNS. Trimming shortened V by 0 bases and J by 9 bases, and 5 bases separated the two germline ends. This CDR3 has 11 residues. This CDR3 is CASSEYGAQYF. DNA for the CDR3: TGTGCCAGCAGTGAATATGGGGCCCAGTACTTC.

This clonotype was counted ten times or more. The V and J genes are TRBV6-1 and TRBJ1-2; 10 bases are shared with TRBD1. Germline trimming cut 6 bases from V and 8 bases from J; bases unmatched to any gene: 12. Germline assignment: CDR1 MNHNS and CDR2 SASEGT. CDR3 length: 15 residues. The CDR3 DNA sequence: TGTGCCAGCAGCCGAAGTAGACAGGGGGCTCGCGGCTACACCTTC. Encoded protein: CASSRSRQGARGYTF.

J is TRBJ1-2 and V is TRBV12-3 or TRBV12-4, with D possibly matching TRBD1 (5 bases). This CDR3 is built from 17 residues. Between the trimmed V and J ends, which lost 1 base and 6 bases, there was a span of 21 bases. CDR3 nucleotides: TGTGCCAGCAGTTTAGGACCCCGCGGGGGAATAGATAATGGCTACACCTTC. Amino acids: CASSLGPRGGIDNGYTF.

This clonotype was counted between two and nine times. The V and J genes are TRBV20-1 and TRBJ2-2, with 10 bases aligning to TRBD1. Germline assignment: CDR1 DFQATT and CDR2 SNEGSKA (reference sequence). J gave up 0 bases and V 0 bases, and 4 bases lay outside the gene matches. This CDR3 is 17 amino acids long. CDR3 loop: CSARDRTGGTNTGELFF. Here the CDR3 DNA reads TGCAGTGCTAGAGACCGGACAGGGGGGACGAACACCGGGGAGCTGTTTTTT.

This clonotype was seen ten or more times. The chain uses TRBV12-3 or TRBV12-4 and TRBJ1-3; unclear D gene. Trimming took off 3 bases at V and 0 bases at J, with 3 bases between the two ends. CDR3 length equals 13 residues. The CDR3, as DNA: TGTGCCAGCAGTTTGTCCTCTGGAAACACCATATATTTT. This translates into CASSLSSGNTIYF.

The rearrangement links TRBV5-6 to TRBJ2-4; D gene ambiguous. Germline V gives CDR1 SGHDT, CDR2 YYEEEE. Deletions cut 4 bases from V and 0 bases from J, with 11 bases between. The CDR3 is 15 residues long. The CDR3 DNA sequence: TGTGCCAGCAGCGCAGGTCGCGCAGCCAAAAACATTCAGTACTTC. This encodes CASSAGRAAKNIQYF. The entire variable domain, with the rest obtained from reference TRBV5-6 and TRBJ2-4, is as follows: DAGVTQSPTHLIKTRGQQVTLRCSPKSGHDTVSWYQQALGQGPQFIFQYYEEEERQRGNFPDRFSGHQFPNYSSELNVNALLLGDSALYLCASSAGRAAKNIQYFGAGTRLSVL.

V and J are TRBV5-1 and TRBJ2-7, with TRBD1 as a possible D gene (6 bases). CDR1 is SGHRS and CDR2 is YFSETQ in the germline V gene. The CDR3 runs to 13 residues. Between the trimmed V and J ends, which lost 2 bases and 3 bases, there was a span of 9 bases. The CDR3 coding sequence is TGCGCCAGCAGCTTTTCGACAGGCTACGAGCAGTACTTC. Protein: CASSFSTGYEQYF.

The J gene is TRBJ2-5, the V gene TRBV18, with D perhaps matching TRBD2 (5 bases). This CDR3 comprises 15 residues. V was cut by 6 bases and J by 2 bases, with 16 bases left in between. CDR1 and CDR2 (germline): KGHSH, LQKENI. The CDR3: CASSRSGIPQETQYF. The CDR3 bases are TGTGCCAGCTCTCGGTCCGGGATCCCACAAGAGACCCAGTACTTC. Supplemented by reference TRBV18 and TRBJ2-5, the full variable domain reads NAGVMQNPRHLVRRRGQEARLRCSPMKGHSHVYWYRQLPEEGLKFMVYLQKENIIDESGMPKERFSAEFPKEGPSILRIQQVVRGDSAAYFCASSRSGIPQETQYFGPGTRLLVL.

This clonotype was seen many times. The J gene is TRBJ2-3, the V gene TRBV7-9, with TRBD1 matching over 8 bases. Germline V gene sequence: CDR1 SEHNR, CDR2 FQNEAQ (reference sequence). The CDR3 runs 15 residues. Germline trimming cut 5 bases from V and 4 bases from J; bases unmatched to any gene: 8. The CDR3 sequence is CASSPNPTGADTQYF. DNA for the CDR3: TGTGCCAGCAGCCCCAACCCGACAGGGGCAGATACGCAGTATTTT.

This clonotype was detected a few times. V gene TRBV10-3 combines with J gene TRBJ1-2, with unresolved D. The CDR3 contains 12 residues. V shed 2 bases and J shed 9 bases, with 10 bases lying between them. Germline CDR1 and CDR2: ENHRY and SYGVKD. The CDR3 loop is CAISEREGSYTF. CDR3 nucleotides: TGTGCCATCAGTGAGAGGGAGGGAAGCTACACCTTC.

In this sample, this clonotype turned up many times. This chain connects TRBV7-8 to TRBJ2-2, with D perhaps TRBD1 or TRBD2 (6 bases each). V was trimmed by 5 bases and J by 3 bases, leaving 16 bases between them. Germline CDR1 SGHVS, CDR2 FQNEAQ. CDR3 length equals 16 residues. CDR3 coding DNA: TGTGCCAGCAGCAAAAGAAGGGGGGTCGACACCGGGGAGCTGTTTTTT. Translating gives CASSKRRGVDTGELFF.

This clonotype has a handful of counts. For the CDR3, the DNA is TGTGCCAGCAGTTTACGGGGAGCTGACTATGGCTACACCTTC. Protein product: CASSLRGADYGYTF. The chain carries TRBV12-3 or TRBV12-4 and TRBJ1-2; D gene ambiguous. V lost 2 bases to trimming and J lost 3 bases, with 10 bases between them. The CDR3 length is 14 residues.

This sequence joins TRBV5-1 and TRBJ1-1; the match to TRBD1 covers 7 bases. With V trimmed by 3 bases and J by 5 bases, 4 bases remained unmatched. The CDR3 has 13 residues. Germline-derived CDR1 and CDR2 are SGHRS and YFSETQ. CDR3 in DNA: TGCGCCAGCAGCTCGGGACAGTGGACTGAAGCTTTCTTT. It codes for CASSSGQWTEAFF.

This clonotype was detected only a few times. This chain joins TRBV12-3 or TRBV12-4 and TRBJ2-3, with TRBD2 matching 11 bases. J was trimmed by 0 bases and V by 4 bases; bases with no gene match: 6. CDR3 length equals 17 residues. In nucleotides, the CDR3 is TGTGCCAGCAGTTCCCTTGTAGCGGGGGGGAGCACAGATACGCAGTATTTT. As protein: CASSSLVAGGSTDTQYF.

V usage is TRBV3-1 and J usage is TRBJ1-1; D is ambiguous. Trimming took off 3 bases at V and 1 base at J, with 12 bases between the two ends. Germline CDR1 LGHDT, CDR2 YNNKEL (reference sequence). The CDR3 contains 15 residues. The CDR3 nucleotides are TGTGCCAGCAGCCACCCCCTAGGAGGGAACACTGAAGCTTTCTTT. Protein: CASSHPLGGNTEAFF. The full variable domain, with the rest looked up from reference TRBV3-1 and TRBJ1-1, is DTAVSQTPKYLVTQMGNDKSIKCEQNLGHDTMYWYKQDSKKFLKIMFSYNNKELIINETVPNRFSPKSPDKAHLNLHINSLELGDSAVYFCASSHPLGGNTEAFFGQGTRLTVV.

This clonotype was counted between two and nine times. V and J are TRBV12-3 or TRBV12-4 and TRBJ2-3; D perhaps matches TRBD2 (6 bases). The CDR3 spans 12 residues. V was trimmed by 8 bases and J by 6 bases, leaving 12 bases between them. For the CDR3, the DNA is TGTGCCAGCCTCCGCGGGGCTGATACGCAGTATTTT. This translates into CASLRGADTQYF.

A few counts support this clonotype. The CDR3 is CASSYDTVYNEQFF. CDR3 DNA sequence: TGTGCCAGCAGTTATGACACTGTCTACAATGAGCAGTTCTTC. The chain uses TRBV12-3 or TRBV12-4 and TRBJ2-1; D not resolved. Trimming took 4 bases from V and 3 from J, leaving 10 bases between them. The CDR3 covers 14 residues.

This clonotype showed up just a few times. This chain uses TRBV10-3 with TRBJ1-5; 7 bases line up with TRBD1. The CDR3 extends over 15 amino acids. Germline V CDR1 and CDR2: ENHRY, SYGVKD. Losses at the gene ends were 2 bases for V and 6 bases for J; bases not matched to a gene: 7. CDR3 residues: CAISEAGTVLQPQHF. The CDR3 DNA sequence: TGTGCCATCAGTGAGGCCGGGACAGTACTTCAGCCCCAGCATTTT.

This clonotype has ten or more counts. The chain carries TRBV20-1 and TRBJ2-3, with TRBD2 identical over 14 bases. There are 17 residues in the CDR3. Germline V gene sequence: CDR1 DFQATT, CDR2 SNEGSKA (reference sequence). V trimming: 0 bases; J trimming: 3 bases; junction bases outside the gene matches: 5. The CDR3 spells CSARDAGTSGGTDTQYF. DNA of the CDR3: TGCAGTGCTAGAGATGCGGGGACTAGCGGGGGAACAGATACGCAGTATTTT.

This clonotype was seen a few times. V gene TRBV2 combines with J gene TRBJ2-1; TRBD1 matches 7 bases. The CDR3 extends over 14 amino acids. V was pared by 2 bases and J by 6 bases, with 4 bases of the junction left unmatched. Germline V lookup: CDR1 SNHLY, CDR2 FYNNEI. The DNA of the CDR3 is TGTGCCAGCAGTGAAACAGCAGGGGGCAATGAGCAGTTCTTC. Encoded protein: CASSETAGGNEQFF.

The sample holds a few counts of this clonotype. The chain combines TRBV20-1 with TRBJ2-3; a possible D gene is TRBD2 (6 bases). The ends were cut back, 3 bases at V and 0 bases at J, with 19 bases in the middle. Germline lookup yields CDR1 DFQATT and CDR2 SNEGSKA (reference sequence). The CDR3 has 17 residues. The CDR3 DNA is TGCAGTGCTAGGGGGGTAGTGGGGGGTGGAAGCACAGATACGCAGTATTTT. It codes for CSARGVVGGGSTDTQYF.

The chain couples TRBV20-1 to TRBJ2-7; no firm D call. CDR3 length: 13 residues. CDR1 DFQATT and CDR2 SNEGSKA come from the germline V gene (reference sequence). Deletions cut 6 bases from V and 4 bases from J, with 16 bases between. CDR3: CSALHQVGYEQYF. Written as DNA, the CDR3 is TGCAGTGCCCTACACCAGGTTGGGTACGAGCAGTACTTC.

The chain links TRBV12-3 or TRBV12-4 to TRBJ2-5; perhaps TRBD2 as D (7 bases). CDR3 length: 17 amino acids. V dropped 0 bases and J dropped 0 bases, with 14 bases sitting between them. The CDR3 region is CASSLAGGAEYQETQYF. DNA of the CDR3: TGTGCCAGCAGTTTAGCAGGGGGGGCTGAGTACCAAGAGACCCAGTACTTC.

The CDR3 nucleotides read TGTGCCAGCAGTTACTTACAGGGGGCTCGGGACATTCAGTACTTC. Translated: CASSYLQGARDIQYF. The chain joins TRBV12-3 or TRBV12-4 to TRBJ2-4; the match to TRBD1 covers 9 bases. V lost 4 bases, J lost 8 bases, and 9 bases stayed unmatched. CDR3 size: 15 residues.

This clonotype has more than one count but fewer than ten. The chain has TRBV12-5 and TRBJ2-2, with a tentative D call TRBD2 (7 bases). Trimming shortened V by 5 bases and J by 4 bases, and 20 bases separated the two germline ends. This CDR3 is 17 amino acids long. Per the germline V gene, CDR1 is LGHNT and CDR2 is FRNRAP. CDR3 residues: CASGPNDRWEGTGELFF. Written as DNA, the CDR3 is TGTGCTAGTGGTCCAAATGACAGGTGGGAGGGCACCGGGGAGCTGTTTTTT.

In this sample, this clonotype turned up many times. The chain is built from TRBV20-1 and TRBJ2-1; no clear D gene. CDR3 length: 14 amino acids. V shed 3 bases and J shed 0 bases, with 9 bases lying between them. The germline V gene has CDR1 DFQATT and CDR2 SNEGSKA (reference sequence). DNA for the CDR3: TGCAGTGCTAGCCCCCAGTCCTCCTACAATGAGCAGTTCTTC. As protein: CSASPQSSYNEQFF.